This TCR beta chain was captured in a study of cytomegalovirus exposure and HLA in healthy donors. The CDR3 runs 15 residues. CDR1 and CDR2 (germline): MGHRA, YSYEKL. The trim removed 3 bases at V and 3 bases at J, leaving 5 bases unmatched. The PCR contained 60 Vbeta and 13 Jbeta primers. The method was immunoSEQ multiplex PCR; TCRdb's version includes in-frame clones alone and lacks a portion of them. The sample has fewer than 85,000 clones, approximately 74% seen once. The sample was PBMCs. This sequence originates from a man aged 40-55 years in good health and CMV-seropositive. The chain couples TRBV4-1 to TRBJ2-3; 8 bases match TRBD2. The DNA for the CDR3 is TGCGCCAGCAGCCAGGTGACTAGCGCGACAGATACGCAGTATTTT. Translation gives CASSQVTSATDTQYF.